This entry is about one T cell receptor beta chain. Its target is unknown. Sample-barcoded 5' priming and a J-beta primer mix drove a second PCR of 7 to 11 cycles. TCRdb redid the calling of the 5' RACE reads with MiXCR, one entry per CDR3 protein. This table holds around 800,000 distinct CDR3 sequences, approximately 53% found once. The data originate from a study of blood T cells in healthy people across ages. On the study more broadly: About one barcoded TCR beta cDNA was captured per two T cells.

The CDR3 is 15 residues long. Each donor supplied roughly 9.1 milliliters of peripheral blood. Study-level results: Diversity was higher, and naive CD4+ cells more numerous, in long-lived donors than in aged donors.

The material sequenced was blood. The receptor was derived from an elderly man in good health. This chain uses TRBV21-1 with TRBJ2-7; the table names TRBD1, a call not compared with the DNA. TRBV21-1 is flagged as a pseudogene. The CDR3 region is CASSKDDRVTYEQYF. CDR3 sequence (DNA): TGTGCCAGCAGCAAAGACGACAGAGTAACCTACGAGCAGTACTTC.